One sample yielded the 24 T cell receptor beta chains listed below, sequenced in a study of cytomegalovirus exposure and HLA in healthy donors. Clones were sequenced by immunoSEQ multiplex PCR, and TCRdb holds only the in-frame ones, with some missing. The table has around 56,000 clones, roughly 89% seen once; the top ten hold 15%. The sample taken for sequencing was PBMCs. Receptors originate from a woman aged 18-30 years in good health and CMV-seronegative.

The chain joins TRBV6-5 to TRBJ2-1; 9 bases fit TRBD1. Germline assignment: CDR1 MNHEY and CDR2 SVGAGI. Unmatched junction bases numbered 18, after V lost 6 bases and J lost 15 bases. This CDR3 region has 15 residues. DNA for the CDR3: TGTGCCAGCAGACCCCAAGGGACAGGGTCTTCGTTGCTGTTCTTC. This encodes CASRPQGTGSSLLFF.

This clone was seen only once. This sequence joins TRBV5-1 and TRBJ2-1; 12 nucleotides agree with TRBD2. V was pared by 2 bases and J by 0 bases, with 0 bases of the junction left unmatched. Germline values: CDR1 SGHRS, CDR2 YFSETQ. The CDR3 has 16 amino acids. The CDR3 here is CASSLLAGGSYNEQFF. CDR3 sequence (DNA): TGCGCCAGCAGCTTACTAGCGGGGGGCTCCTACAATGAGCAGTTCTTC.

V is TRBV27 and J is TRBJ2-7; D is uncertain. Trimming stripped 3 bases from V and 1 base from J, with 7 bases between. CDR3 length equals 13 residues. CDR1 is MNHEY and CDR2 is SMNVEV in the germline V gene (reference sequence). The chain's CDR3 is CASSFQRSYEQYF. CDR3 DNA: TGTGCCAGCAGTTTCCAGCGTTCCTACGAGCAGTACTTC.

This clone appeared a few times. The chain links TRBV2 to TRBJ2-7; D possibly corresponds to TRBD2 (5 bases). The V and J ends lost 8 bases and 2 bases respectively, with 16 bases between them. This CDR3 is built from 14 residues. CDR1 SNHLY and CDR2 FYNNEI come from the germline V gene. CDR3 DNA sequence: TGTGCCAGCGGCCCAGCTAGCTTAGCCTACGAGCAGTACTTC. Residues: CASGPASLAYEQYF.

The chain employs TRBV27 and TRBJ2-7, with D tentatively TRBD2 (6 bases). CDR1 MNHEY and CDR2 SMNVEV come from the germline V gene (reference sequence). The CDR3 is made up of 13 amino acids. The V and J ends lost 6 bases and 2 bases respectively, with 11 bases between them. CDR3 amino acids: CASRRTGAYEQYF. The CDR3 DNA reads TGTGCCAGCAGGCGGACGGGAGCCTACGAGCAGTACTTC.

The V and J genes are TRBV28 and TRBJ1-5, with a possible D match to TRBD1 (5 bases). The CDR3 has 14 residues. V was shortened by 2 bases and J by 6 bases, with 11 bases between the two germline ends. Germline values: CDR1 MDHEN, CDR2 SYDVKM. The CDR3 DNA is TGTGCCAGCAGTTTACAGAGGGGAGGTCAGCCCCAGCATTTT. Protein product: CASSLQRGGQPQHF.

V gene TRBV27 combines with J gene TRBJ1-5; 7 nucleotides match TRBD1. V gave up 0 bases and J gave up 1 base; unmatched junction bases: 0. The CDR3 has 15 residues. The germline CDR1 and CDR2 sequences are MNHEY and SMNVEV (reference sequence). This CDR3 is CASSLSTGSNQPQHF. In DNA, the CDR3 is TGTGCCAGCAGTTTATCGACAGGGAGCAATCAGCCCCAGCATTTT.

The rearrangement links TRBV6-5 to TRBJ2-7; 7 nucleotides match TRBD2. V dropped 6 bases and J dropped 5; count of bases not matched to a gene: 7. The CDR3 is 13 amino acids. Germline CDR1 is MNHEY and CDR2 is SVGAGI. The CDR3 protein is CASRLGGRDEQYF. The CDR3, as DNA: TGTGCCAGCAGGCTCGGTGGGAGGGACGAGCAGTACTTC.

The V and J genes are TRBV6-6 and TRBJ1-1, with 9 bases identical to TRBD1. V lost 6 bases, J lost 7 bases, and 6 bases stayed unmatched. CDR1 and CDR2 from the germline V gene are MNHNY and SVGAGI (reference sequence). The CDR3 runs 13 residues. This chain's CDR3 is CASRAGTGNEAFF. CDR3 nucleotides: TGTGCCAGCAGGGCCGGGACAGGGAATGAAGCTTTCTTT.

In the case of this clone: At one boundary the junction diverges from the germline segment, which might be a read error. This specimen includes other DNA sequences encoding the same CDR3. The genes are TRBV7-2 and TRBJ2-7; possible D gene TRBD1, 6 bases. The CDR3 consists of 15 residues. Germline CDR1 SGHTA, CDR2 FQGNSA. DNA for the CDR3: TGTGCCAGCAGCCCCCTCGGGCTGGGGGCGAGGAAGCAGTACTTT. This translates into CASSPLGLGARKQYF.

The chain couples TRBV11-2 to TRBJ2-6; a weak D match, TRBD2 (7 bases). The germline V gene has CDR1 SGHAT and CDR2 FQNNGV. CDR3 length: 16 residues. Trimming removed 7 bases at V and 2 bases at J, with 15 bases between. For the CDR3, the DNA is TGTGCCAGCATCAAAGGGGGGGTGGCTGGGGCCAACGTCCTGACTTTC. This encodes CASIKGGVAGANVLTF.

This chain uses TRBV28 with TRBJ2-5, with 9 bases fitting TRBD2. The CDR3 is made up of 15 amino acids. With 4 bases clipped from V and 4 bases from J, the junction kept 7 bases outside the gene matches. Germline assignment: CDR1 MDHEN and CDR2 SYDVKM. CDR3 loop: CASSSTSGLRETQYF. The CDR3 DNA is TGTGCCAGCAGTTCCACTAGCGGGTTGAGAGAGACCCAGTACTTC.

V usage is TRBV27 and J usage is TRBJ2-2, with 8 bases identical to TRBD2. This CDR3 has 17 residues. After removal of 0 bases from V and 6 bases from J, the junction contained 9 bases not matched to a gene. In germline, CDR1 is MNHEY, CDR2 SMNVEV (reference sequence). In DNA, the CDR3 is TGTGCCAGCAGTTTATCGGACCTTAGCGGGAAGGCCGGGGAGCTGTTTTTT. This gives the protein CASSLSDLSGKAGELFF.

V is TRBV28 and J is TRBJ2-1; D not resolved. Trimming cost V 6 bases and J 10 bases, with 16 bases left between them. The CDR3 spans 13 residues. Germline lookup yields CDR1 MDHEN and CDR2 SYDVKM. Here the CDR3 reads CASSYLETGEQFF. In nucleotides, the CDR3 is TGTGCCAGCAGCTATCTAGAAACTGGCGAGCAGTTCTTC.

The rearrangement links TRBV7-6 to TRBJ2-1, with TRBD1 identical over 8 bases. The junction had 3 bases not matched to a gene; V was cut back by 1 base and J by 7 bases. The CDR3 runs 14 residues. In germline, CDR1 is SGHVS, CDR2 FNYEAQ. The CDR3: CASSLGTGRNEQFF. The CDR3 nucleotides are TGTGCCAGCAGCTTAGGGACAGGGAGGAATGAGCAGTTCTTC.

The chain uses TRBV27 and TRBJ1-4, with D maybe TRBD1 (6 bases). Germline values: CDR1 MNHEY, CDR2 SMNVEV (reference sequence). The CDR3 loop spans 15 amino acids. V gave up 4 bases and J gave up 5 bases, with 14 bases separating them. This CDR3 is CASSSTGHLNEKLFF. As DNA, the CDR3 is TGTGCCAGCAGTTCCACGGGACACCTAAATGAAAAACTGTTTTTT. Full variable domain (outside the CDR3, taken from reference TRBV27 and TRBJ1-4): EAQVTQNPRYLITVTGKKLTVTCSQNMNHEYMSWYRQDPGLGLRQIYYSMNVEVTDKGDVPEGYKVSRKEKRNFPLILESPSPNQTSLYFCASSSTGHLNEKLFFGSGTQLSVL.

V usage is TRBV5-1 and J usage is TRBJ1-4; the match to TRBD1 covers 7 bases. This CDR3 contains 14 residues. Unmatched junction bases numbered 7, after V lost 3 bases and J lost 8 bases. Germline V gene data show CDR1 as SGHRS and CDR2 as YFSETQ. Here the CDR3 DNA reads TGCGCCAGCAGCTCAGGGGGGACCATAGAAAAACTGTTTTTT. Its protein product is CASSSGGTIEKLFF.

This sequence joins TRBV29-1 and TRBJ2-5; no reliable D call. This CDR3 is 13 amino acids long. From germline, CDR1 is SQVTM and CDR2 ANQGSEA. The germline V and J ends were trimmed by 4 bases and 2 bases, with 11 bases remaining between them. CDR3 sequence (DNA): TGCAGCGTTGGCCCGAGTGCGCAAGAGACCCAGTACTTC. This encodes CSVGPSAQETQYF.

The rearrangement joins TRBV30 to TRBJ1-6; 9 bases are shared with TRBD1. The CDR3 length is 13 residues. J lost 10 bases, V lost 3 bases, and 4 bases had no gene match. CDR1 and CDR2 (germline): GTSNPN, SVGIG (reference sequence). The CDR3 DNA reads TGTGCCTGGAGGGGACAGGGTGCCTCACCCCTCCACTTT. It encodes CAWRGQGASPLHF.

V is TRBV5-1 and J is TRBJ2-5, with 13 nucleotides matching TRBD2. Germline V CDR1 and CDR2: SGHRS, YFSETQ. The CDR3 extends over 15 amino acids. Germline trimming cut 4 bases from V and 2 bases from J; bases unmatched to any gene: 2. Here the CDR3 DNA reads TGCGCCAGCAGCGCGGGACTAGCGGGGCAAGAGACCCAGTACTTC. Translating it yields CASSAGLAGQETQYF.

V gene TRBV14 combines with J gene TRBJ2-7; TRBD1 matches 8 bases. Per germline, CDR1 SGHDN and CDR2 FVKESK. With 1 base clipped from V and 1 base from J, the junction kept 9 bases outside the gene matches. The CDR3 spans 17 residues. The CDR3 region has the DNA TGTGCCAGCAGCCAAGGTTTCGACTGGACAGGGTCCTACGAGCAGTACTTC. It encodes CASSQGFDWTGSYEQYF. Variable domain in full (rest from reference TRBV14 and TRBJ2-7): EAGVTQFPSHSVIEKGQTVTLRCDPISGHDNLYWYRRVMGKEIKFLLHFVKESKQDESGMPNNRFLAERTGGTYSTLKVQPAELEDSGVYFCASSQGFDWTGSYEQYFGPGTRLTVT.

The V gene is TRBV7-9, the J gene TRBJ2-3, with D unresolved. The CDR3 is 12 residues long. With 3 bases removed from V and 3 bases from J, the gap between germline ends came to 4 bases. Germline V lookup: CDR1 SEHNR, CDR2 FQNEAQ (reference sequence). The CDR3 here is CASSFRTDTQYF. The CDR3 DNA reads TGTGCCAGCAGCTTCCGGACAGATACGCAGTATTTT.

The V call is TRBV19, the J call TRBJ2-7, with TRBD1 matching 7 bases. The germline V gene encodes CDR1 LNHDA and CDR2 SQIVND (reference sequence). With V trimmed by 5 bases and J by 4 bases, 14 bases remained unmatched. CDR3 length: 16 amino acids. Written as DNA, the CDR3 is TGTGCCAGTAGTCCCGGACCCAGAACAGGGGTTTACGAGCAGTACTTC. Translating it yields CASSPGPRTGVYEQYF.

The chain has TRBV14 and TRBJ1-2, with a possible D match to TRBD1 (5 bases). From germline, CDR1 is SGHDN and CDR2 FVKESK. CDR3 length: 13 residues. V was trimmed by 4 bases and J by 6 bases, leaving 12 bases between them. The CDR3 region has the DNA TGTGCCAGCAGCCCAAGGGGAGGCGATGGCTACACCTTC. Translating gives CASSPRGGDGYTF.